These 16 T cell receptor beta chains were sequenced from one sample in a study of cytomegalovirus exposure and HLA in healthy donors (dated by TCRdb to the late 2010s). The protocol used for the library was the immunoSEQ multiplex PCR assay. The multiplex PCR relied on a mix of 60 forward primers for TCR Vbeta segments and 13 reverse primers for TCR Jbeta segments. TCRdb took this table from immuneACCESS and kept in-frame rearrangements with V and J called. Such tables lack part of the clones; where checked against another copy, unresolved V genes explain under half of the gap, and the rest is unexplained. The table for this sample lists 40,000 to 55,000 clones; more than 65% of them were counted only once. Together, the top ten hold roughly 9.2% of the sample. Material: PBMCs. These receptor sequences come from a woman aged 50 to 60 in good health and CMV-seronegative.

The CDR3 sequence is CASSPGSSNQPQHF. The CDR3, as DNA: TGCGCCAGCAGCCCCGGGAGTAGCAATCAGCCCCAGCATTTT. The J gene is TRBJ1-5, the V gene TRBV5-1; D is unresolved. The germline V and J ends were trimmed by 4 bases and 0 bases, with 8 bases remaining between them. Germline CDR1 reads SGHRS; CDR2 reads YFSETQ. CDR3 length: 14 residues.

The rearrangement uses TRBV30 and TRBJ1-1; D uncertain. This CDR3 has 11 amino acids. Trimming left V 3 bases short and J 1 base short, with 3 bases between. The germline V gene has CDR1 GTSNPN and CDR2 SVGIG (reference sequence). CDR3 protein: CAWSKNTEAFF. The CDR3 DNA reads as TGTGCCTGGAGCAAGAACACTGAAGCTTTCTTT.

The genes are TRBV2 and TRBJ2-1; possibly TRBD2 for D (7 bases). The length of the CDR3 is 14 residues. V was clipped by 7 bases and J by 9 bases, with 19 bases between them. Germline V gives CDR1 SNHLY, CDR2 FYNNEI. The CDR3 reads CASTQGGGHREQFF. The CDR3 DNA sequence: TGTGCCAGCACCCAAGGCGGGGGACACCGTGAGCAGTTCTTC.

This clone was detected only a few times. The chain employs TRBV6-1 and TRBJ2-5; 8 nucleotides align to TRBD1. The J segment lost 4 bases and the V segment lost 8 bases, leaving 6 bases of the junction unmatched. CDR1 MNHNS and CDR2 SASEGT come from the germline V gene. The CDR3 has 13 amino acids. The CDR3 sequence is CASFRGQGETQYF. The CDR3 DNA sequence: TGTGCCAGCTTCAGGGGGCAGGGAGAGACCCAGTACTTC.

The chain joins TRBV27 to TRBJ1-1; D gene unclear. V lost 4 bases to trimming and J lost 1 base, with 13 bases between them. Per the germline V gene, CDR1 is MNHEY and CDR2 is SMNVEV (reference sequence). The CDR3 is made up of 15 amino acids. The CDR3 DNA is TGTGCCAGCAGTTCCCACTCAGGTGGGAACACTGAAGCTTTCTTT. Translated, it gives CASSSHSGGNTEAFF.

V gene TRBV21-1 combines with J gene TRBJ1-1. TRBV21-1 is classified as a pseudogene. The CDR3 spans 9 residues. Here the CDR3 reads CASNREAFF. In nucleotides, the CDR3 is TGTGCCAGCAACCGGGAAGCTTTCTTT.

This chain links TRBV7-2 with TRBJ2-7; 9 nucleotides agree with TRBD1. Germline V lookup: CDR1 SGHTA, CDR2 FQGNSA. With V trimmed by 1 base and J by 2 bases, 3 bases remained unmatched. The CDR3 is made up of 15 amino acids. CDR3 protein: CASSLGDRETYEQYF. The CDR3 DNA is TGTGCCAGCAGCTTAGGGGACAGGGAGACCTACGAGCAGTACTTC.

The chain combines TRBV28 with TRBJ2-3; TRBD2 is a possible D gene (5 bases). This CDR3 is built from 17 residues. Trimming shortened V by 5 bases and J by 2 bases, and 20 bases separated the two germline ends. Germline V gene sequence: CDR1 MDHEN, CDR2 SYDVKM. In nucleotides, the CDR3 is TGTGCCAGCAGTGTGGGAGATGGTGGCTCTAACACAGATACGCAGTATTTT. It is translated as CASSVGDGGSNTDTQYF.

V is TRBV28 and J is TRBJ1-6; D remains ambiguous. Germline CDR1 is MDHEN and CDR2 is SYDVKM. Trimming pared 3 bases from V and 9 bases from J, leaving 9 bases between. CDR3 size: 13 residues. In DNA form, the CDR3 reads TGTGCCAGCAGTTTGGGCAGCACTTCACCCCTCCACTTT. Amino acids: CASSLGSTSPLHF.

This rearrangement joins TRBV5-1 to TRBJ2-5, with a possible D match to TRBD2 (5 bases). The DNA end lines up better with TRBJ2-7; the J call may be wrong. The CDR3 sequence is 15 residues long. CDR1 is SGHRS and CDR2 is YFSETQ in the germline V gene. As DNA, the CDR3 is TGCGCCAGCAGCTTGGGGGGAGAGTTGGGCTACGAGCAGTACTTC. Residues: CASSLGGELGYEQYF.

The CDR3 DNA sequence: TGTGCCAGCAGCGTAGGGGGGGGCCTTGAGACCCAGTACTTC. Translated: CASSVGGGLETQYF. The chain combines TRBV9 with TRBJ2-5, with D possibly being TRBD2 (7 bases). CDR3 length equals 14 residues. Between the trimmed V and J ends, which lost 0 bases and 5 bases, there was a span of 11 bases. Per germline, CDR1 SGDLS and CDR2 YYNGEE.

The V call is TRBV15, the J call TRBJ1-2; TRBD1 aligns across 12 bases. Germline lookup yields CDR1 LNHNV and CDR2 YYDKDF (reference sequence). CDR3 size: 16 residues. J gave up 8 bases and V 6 bases, and 13 bases lay outside the gene matches. The CDR3 loop is CATSTTFGTGGLGYTF. The CDR3 nucleotides are TGTGCCACCAGTACCACTTTCGGGACAGGGGGCCTGGGCTACACCTTC.

The chain links TRBV2 to TRBJ2-7, with a possible D match to TRBD2 (6 bases). The CDR3 is made up of 13 amino acids. V lost 7 bases and J lost 1, with 11 bases in between. The germline V gene encodes CDR1 SNHLY and CDR2 FYNNEI. The CDR3 is CASTEGPSYEQYF. The CDR3 nucleotides read TGTGCCAGCACGGAGGGGCCTTCCTACGAGCAGTACTTC.

The chain uses TRBV4-2 and TRBJ1-2; D perhaps matches TRBD1 (6 bases). Germline V gives CDR1 LGHNA, CDR2 YNFKEQ. The CDR3 is made up of 13 amino acids. The germline V and J ends were trimmed by 1 base and 5 bases, with 8 bases remaining between them. This chain's CDR3 is CASSQAQGYGYTF. CDR3 DNA sequence: TGTGCCAGCAGCCAAGCGCAGGGGTATGGCTACACCTTC.

The chain couples TRBV28 to TRBJ1-3; D uncertain. This CDR3 contains 11 residues. Germline V gene sequence: CDR1 MDHEN, CDR2 SYDVKM. V lost 7 bases and J 7 bases, leaving 8 bases between the germline ends. This CDR3 reads CASTSSNTIYF. The CDR3 nucleotides read TGTGCCAGCACCTCGAGCAACACCATATATTTT.

The V and J genes are TRBV5-5 and TRBJ1-4; possibly TRBD1 for D (6 bases). V was shortened by 4 bases and J by 5 bases, with 15 bases between the two germline ends. Germline V gene data show CDR1 as SGHKS and CDR2 as YYEKEE (reference sequence). This CDR3 spans 15 amino acids. This chain's CDR3 is CASSPAGGLNEKLFF. The CDR3 DNA reads as TGTGCCAGCAGCCCGGCGGGGGGGCTCAATGAAAAACTGTTTTTT.